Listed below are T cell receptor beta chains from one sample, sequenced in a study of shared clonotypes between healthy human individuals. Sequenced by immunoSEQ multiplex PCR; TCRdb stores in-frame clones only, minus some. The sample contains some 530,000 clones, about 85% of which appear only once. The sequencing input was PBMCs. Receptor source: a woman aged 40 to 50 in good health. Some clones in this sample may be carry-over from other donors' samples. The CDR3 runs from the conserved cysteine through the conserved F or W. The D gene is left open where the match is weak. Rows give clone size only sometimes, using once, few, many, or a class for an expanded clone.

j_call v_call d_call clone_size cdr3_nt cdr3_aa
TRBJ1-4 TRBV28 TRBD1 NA TGTGCCAGCACCGATAACGTAGGACAGGGAGGTTTTTCTAATGAAAAACTGTTTTTT CASTDNVGQGGFSNEKLFF
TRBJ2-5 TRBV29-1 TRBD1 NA TGCAGCGGGGGGACAGCTCAAGAGACACAGTACTTC CSGGTAQETQYF
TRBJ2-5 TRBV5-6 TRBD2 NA TGTGCCAGCAGCTTTAGCGGGAGTAAGGAGACCCAGTACTTC CASSFSGSKETQYF
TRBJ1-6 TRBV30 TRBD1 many TGTGCCTGGAGTGGCAGTCGGACAGGGCTGTCTGGAAATTCACCCCTCCACTTT CAWSGSRTGLSGNSPLHF
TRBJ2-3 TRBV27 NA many TGTGCCAGCAGTTTATCTAGAGCCACAGATACGCAGTATTTT CASSLSRATDTQYF
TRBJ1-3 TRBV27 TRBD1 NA TGTGCCAGCAGTTCACAGGGGGCTGGAAACACCATATATTTT CASSSQGAGNTIYF
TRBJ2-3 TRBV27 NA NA TGTGCCAGCAGCCGCCCGACAGGTCGTTTCACAGATACGCAGTATTTT CASSRPTGRFTDTQYF
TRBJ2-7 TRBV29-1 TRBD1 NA TGCAGCGTCGAAGGACAGGCGGATTACGAGCAGTACTTC CSVEGQADYEQYF
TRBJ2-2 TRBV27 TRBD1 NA TGTGCCAGCAGCTTCGGACAGGGCCGGAACACCGGGGAGCTGTTTTTT CASSFGQGRNTGELFF
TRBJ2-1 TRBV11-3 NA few TGTGCCAGCAGTAGGGGCGGATACAATGAGCAGTTCTTC CASSRGGYNEQFF
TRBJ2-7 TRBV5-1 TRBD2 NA TGCGCCAGCGTGGGACTAGCGGGAGAAGACGAGCAGTACTTC CASVGLAGEDEQYF
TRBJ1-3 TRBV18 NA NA TGTGCCAGCTCACCGGAGGGCCACTCTGGAAACACCATATATTTT CASSPEGHSGNTIYF
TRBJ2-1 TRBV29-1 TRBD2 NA TGCAGCGCGCGACTAGCGGGAGGCCACAATGAGCAGTTCTTC CSARLAGGHNEQFF
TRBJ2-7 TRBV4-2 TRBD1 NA TGTGCCAGCAGCCAGGATTTACAGGGGGAATCGGGCGAGCAGTACTTC CASSQDLQGESGEQYF
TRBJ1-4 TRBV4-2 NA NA TGTGCCAGCAGCCAAACCTGGGGGCTTCGTGAAAAACTGTTTTTT CASSQTWGLREKLFF
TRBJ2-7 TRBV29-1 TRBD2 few TGCAGCGTTGAGCCTAGCGGGAGGTACGAGCAGTACTTC CSVEPSGRYEQYF
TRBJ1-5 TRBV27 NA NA TGTGCCAGCAGTCCCTCACAGGGTTTAGGTCAGCCCCAGCATTTT CASSPSQGLGQPQHF
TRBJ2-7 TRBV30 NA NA TGTGCCTGGAGTTGGGGTTATCGGTACGAGCAGTACTTC CAWSWGYRYEQYF
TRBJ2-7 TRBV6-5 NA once TGTGCCAGCAGTTCCGGAGGCCTCCCGTACGAGCAGTACTTC CASSSGGLPYEQYF
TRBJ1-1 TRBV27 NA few TGTGCCAGCAGTTTAAGTCCCGGAGGCACTGAAGCTTTCTTT CASSLSPGGTEAFF